This T cell receptor (beta chain) was obtained from a study of Ad26.COV2.S vaccination and SARS-CoV-2 variants. The treatment is: roughly 18 received Ad26.COV2.S at low or high dose, single or two shots; 5 received placebo; per-sample allocation not given. Sampling took place 63 days after the first vaccine or placebo injection. Assay used: immunoSEQ multiplex PCR; TCRdb lists only in-frame clones, some missing. This repertoire shows 380,000 or so clones, approximately 90% found once; its top ten account for 6.4%. This CDR3 is 16 amino acids long. The V and J ends lost 3 bases and 0 bases, in that order; junction bases with no gene match: 6. Germline CDR1 reads KGHSH; CDR2 reads LQKENI.

This material consisted of peripheral blood, taken in a trial of Ad26.COV2.S vaccine versus placebo. The chain links TRBV18 to TRBJ2-7; 9 positions match TRBD2. This TCR was sampled from a person between 18 and 59 years old who received the Ad26.COV2.S COVID-19 vaccine or a placebo. The CDR3 spells CASSPRGGMSSYEQYF. Written as DNA, the CDR3 is TGTGCCAGCTCACCGCGGGGGGGTATGAGCTCCTACGAGCAGTACTTC.